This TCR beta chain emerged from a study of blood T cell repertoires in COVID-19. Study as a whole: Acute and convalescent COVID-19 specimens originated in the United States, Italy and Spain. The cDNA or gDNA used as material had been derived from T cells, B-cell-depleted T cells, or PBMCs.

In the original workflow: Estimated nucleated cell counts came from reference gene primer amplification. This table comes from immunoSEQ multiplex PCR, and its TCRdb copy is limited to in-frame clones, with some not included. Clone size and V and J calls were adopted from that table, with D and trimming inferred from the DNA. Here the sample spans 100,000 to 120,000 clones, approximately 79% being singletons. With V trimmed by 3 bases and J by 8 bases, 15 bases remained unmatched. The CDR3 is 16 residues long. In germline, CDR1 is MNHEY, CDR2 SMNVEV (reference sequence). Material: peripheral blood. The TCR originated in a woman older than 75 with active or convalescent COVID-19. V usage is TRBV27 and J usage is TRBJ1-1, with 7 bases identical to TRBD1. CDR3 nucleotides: TGTGCCAGCAGTTTTGGGCAGGGGGGCAGGGGGAAGGAAGCTTTCTTT. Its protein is CASSFGQGGRGKEAFF.